The T cell receptor beta chain described here comes from a study of blood T cell repertoires in COVID-19. Study information: COVID-19 samples from acute and convalescent phases originated in the United States, Italy and Spain. T cells, B-cell-depleted T cells, or PBMCs provided the cDNA or gDNA that served as material.

Methods used by the authors: Estimated nucleated cell counts came from reference gene primer amplification. Some clones are missing from TCRdb's copy, which holds only in-frame ones; the method was immunoSEQ multiplex PCR. The V and J calls and clone size are taken from that table; D and trimming were inferred from the DNA. The sample contains about 130,000 clones, around four fifths of which appear only once. Germline assignment: CDR1 SQVTM and CDR2 ANQGSEA. The CDR3 extends over 15 amino acids. After removal of 8 bases from V and 2 bases from J, the junction contained 12 bases not matched to a gene.

The sequence was obtained from an elderly man with acute or convalescent COVID-19. The V and J genes are TRBV29-1 and TRBJ2-1; 7 bases fit TRBD1. The sequencing sample was made of peripheral blood. This CDR3 reads CSYRTRGIAYNEQFF. The CDR3 DNA reads as TGCAGCTACCGAACCAGGGGGATCGCCTACAATGAGCAGTTCTTC.